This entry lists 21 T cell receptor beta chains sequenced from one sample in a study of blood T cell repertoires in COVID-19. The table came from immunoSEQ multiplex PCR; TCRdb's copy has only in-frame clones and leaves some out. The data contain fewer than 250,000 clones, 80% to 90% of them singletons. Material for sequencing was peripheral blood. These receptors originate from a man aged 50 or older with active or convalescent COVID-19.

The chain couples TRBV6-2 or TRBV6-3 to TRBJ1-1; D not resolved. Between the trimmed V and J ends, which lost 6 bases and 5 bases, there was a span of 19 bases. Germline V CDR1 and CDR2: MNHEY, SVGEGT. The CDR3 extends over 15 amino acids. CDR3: CASSPRGWERTEAFF. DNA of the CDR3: TGTGCCAGCAGCCCCCGGGGTTGGGAAAGGACTGAAGCTTTCTTT.

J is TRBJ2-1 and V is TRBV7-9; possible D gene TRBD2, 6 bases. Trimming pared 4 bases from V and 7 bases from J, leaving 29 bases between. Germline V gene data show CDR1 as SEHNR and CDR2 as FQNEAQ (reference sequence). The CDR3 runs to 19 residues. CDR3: CASSSSILASEISENEQFF. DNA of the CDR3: TGTGCCAGCAGCTCCTCGATACTAGCTTCGGAAATCTCCGAAAATGAGCAGTTCTTC.

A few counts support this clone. The CDR3: CASTSLGGRGYEQYF. CDR3 in DNA: TGTGCCAGCACCTCCCTGGGGGGGCGAGGGTACGAGCAGTACTTC. This chain links TRBV28 with TRBJ2-7; D possibly corresponds to TRBD2 (7 bases). The V gene lost 7 bases and the J gene lost 4 bases, with 20 bases spanning the gap. CDR3 length: 15 residues. The germline CDR1 and CDR2 sequences are MDHEN and SYDVKM.

For the CDR3, the DNA is TGTGCCAGCAGCCACAGGGGTTCTGGGGAGACCCAGTACTTC. It specifies CASSHRGSGETQYF. V and J are TRBV2 and TRBJ2-5; 7 bases map to TRBD1. Germline assignment: CDR1 SNHLY and CDR2 FYNNEI. This CDR3 has 14 amino acids. Germline trimming cut 6 bases from V and 5 bases from J; bases unmatched to any gene: 9.

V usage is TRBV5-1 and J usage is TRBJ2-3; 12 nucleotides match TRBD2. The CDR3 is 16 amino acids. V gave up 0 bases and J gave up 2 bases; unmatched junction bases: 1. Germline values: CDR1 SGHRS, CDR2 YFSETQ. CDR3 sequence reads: CASSLGTSGTTDTQYF. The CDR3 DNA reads TGCGCCAGCAGCTTGGGGACTAGCGGGACCACAGATACGCAGTATTTT.

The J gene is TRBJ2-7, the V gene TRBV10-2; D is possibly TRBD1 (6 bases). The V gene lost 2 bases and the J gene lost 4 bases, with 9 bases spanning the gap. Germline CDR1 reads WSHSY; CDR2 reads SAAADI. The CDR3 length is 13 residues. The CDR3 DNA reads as TGCGCCAGCAGTGAGACAGGGTTGTACGAGCAGTACTTC. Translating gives CASSETGLYEQYF.

CDR3 in amino acids: CASTEDSPATNEKLFF. The CDR3 bases are TGCGCCAGCACCGAGGACAGCCCTGCAACTAATGAAAAACTGTTTTTT. The genes are TRBV5-1 and TRBJ1-4, with a weak D call TRBD1 (6 bases). The length of the CDR3 is 16 residues. Trimming pared 6 bases from V and 0 bases from J, leaving 15 bases between. In germline, CDR1 is SGHRS, CDR2 YFSETQ.

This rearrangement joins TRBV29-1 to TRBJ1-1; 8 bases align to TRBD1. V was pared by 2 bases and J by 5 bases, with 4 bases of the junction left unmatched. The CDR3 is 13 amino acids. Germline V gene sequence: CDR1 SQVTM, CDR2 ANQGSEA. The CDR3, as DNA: TGCAGCGTTGAAAATACAGGGGGTACTGAAGCTTTCTTT. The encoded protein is CSVENTGGTEAFF. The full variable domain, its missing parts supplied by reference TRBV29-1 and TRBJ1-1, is SAVISQKPSRDICQRGTSLTIQCQVDSQVTMMFWYRQQPGQSLTLIATANQGSEATYESGFVIDKFPISRPNLTFSTLTVSNMSPEDSSIYLCSVENTGGTEAFFGQGTRLTVV.

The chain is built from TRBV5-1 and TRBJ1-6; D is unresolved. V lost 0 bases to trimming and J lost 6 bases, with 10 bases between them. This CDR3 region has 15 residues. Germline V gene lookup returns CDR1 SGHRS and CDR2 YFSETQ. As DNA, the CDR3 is TGCGCCAGCAGCTTGGCACAGAGTAGTAATTCACCCCTCCACTTT. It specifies CASSLAQSSNSPLHF.

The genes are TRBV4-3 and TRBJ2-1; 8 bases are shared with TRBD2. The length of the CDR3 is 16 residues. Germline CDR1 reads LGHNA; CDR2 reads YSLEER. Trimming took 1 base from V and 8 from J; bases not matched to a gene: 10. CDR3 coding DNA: TGCGCCAGCAGCCAAGGAGTGGCGGGGGGACTCGATGAGCAGTTCTTC. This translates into CASSQGVAGGLDEQFF.

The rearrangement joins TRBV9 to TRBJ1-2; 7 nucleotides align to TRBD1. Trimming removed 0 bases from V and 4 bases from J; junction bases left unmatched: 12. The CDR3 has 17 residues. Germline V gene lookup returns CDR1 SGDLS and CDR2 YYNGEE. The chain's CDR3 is CASSVAHSGTEPYGYTF. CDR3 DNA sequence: TGTGCCAGCAGCGTAGCCCACTCCGGGACAGAACCCTATGGCTACACCTTC.

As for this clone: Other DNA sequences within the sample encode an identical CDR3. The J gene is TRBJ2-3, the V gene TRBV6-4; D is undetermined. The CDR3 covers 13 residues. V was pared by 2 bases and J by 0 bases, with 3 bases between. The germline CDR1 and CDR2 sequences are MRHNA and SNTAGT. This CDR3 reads CASSDQSTDTQYF. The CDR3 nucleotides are TGTGCCAGCAGTGACCAGAGCACAGATACGCAGTATTTT.

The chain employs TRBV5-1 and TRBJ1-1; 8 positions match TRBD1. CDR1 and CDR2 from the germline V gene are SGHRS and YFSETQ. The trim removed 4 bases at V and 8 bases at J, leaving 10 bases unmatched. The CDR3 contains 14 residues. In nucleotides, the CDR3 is TGCGCCAGCAGCCTCCGAGGACAGGGCATCGAAGCTTTCTTT. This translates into CASSLRGQGIEAFF.

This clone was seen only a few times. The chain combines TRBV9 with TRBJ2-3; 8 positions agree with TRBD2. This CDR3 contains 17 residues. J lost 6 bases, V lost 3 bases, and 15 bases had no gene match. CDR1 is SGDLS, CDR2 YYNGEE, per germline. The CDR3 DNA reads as TGTGCCAGCAGCGCCCCCGCGGGAAAGCGGGAGAGGGATACGCAGTATTTT. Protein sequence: CASSAPAGKRERDTQYF. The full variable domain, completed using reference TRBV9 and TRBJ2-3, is DSGVTQTPKHLITATGQRVTLRCSPRSGDLSVYWYQQSLDQGLQFLIQYYNGEERAKGNILERFSAQQFPDLHSELNLSSLELGDSALYFCASSAPAGKRERDTQYFGPGTRLTVL.

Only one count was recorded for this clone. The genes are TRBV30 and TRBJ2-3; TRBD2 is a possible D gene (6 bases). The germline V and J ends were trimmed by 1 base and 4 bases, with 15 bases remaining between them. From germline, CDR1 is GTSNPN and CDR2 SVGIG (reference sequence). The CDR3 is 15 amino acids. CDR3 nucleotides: TGTGCCTGGAGTGATCGGGGATGGGGGGCAGATACGCAGTATTTT. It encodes CAWSDRGWGADTQYF.

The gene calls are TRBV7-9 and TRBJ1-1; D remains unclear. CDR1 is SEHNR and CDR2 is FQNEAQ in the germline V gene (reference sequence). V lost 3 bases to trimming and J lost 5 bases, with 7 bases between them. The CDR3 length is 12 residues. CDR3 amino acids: CASSFDKTEAFF. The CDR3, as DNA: TGTGCCAGCAGCTTCGACAAAACTGAAGCTTTCTTT. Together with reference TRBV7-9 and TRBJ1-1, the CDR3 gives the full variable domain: DTGVSQNPRHKITKRGQNVTFRCDPISEHNRLYWYRQTLGQGPEFLTYFQNEAQLEKSRLLSDRFSAERPKGSFSTLEIQRTEQGDSAMYLCASSFDKTEAFFGQGTRLTVV.

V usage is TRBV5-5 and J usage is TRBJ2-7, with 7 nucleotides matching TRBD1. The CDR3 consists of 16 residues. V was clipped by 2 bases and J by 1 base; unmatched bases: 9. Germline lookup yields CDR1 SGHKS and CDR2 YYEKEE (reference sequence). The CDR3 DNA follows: TGTGCCAGCAGCTTCAGACAGGGTGTGCGGTCCTACGAGCAGTACTTC. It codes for CASSFRQGVRSYEQYF. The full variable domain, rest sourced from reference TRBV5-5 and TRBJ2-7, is DAGVTQSPTHLIKTRGQQVTLRCSPISGHKSVSWYQQVLGQGPQFIFQYYEKEERGRGNFPDRFSARQFPNYSSELNVNALLLGDSALYLCASSFRQGVRSYEQYFGPGTRLTVT.

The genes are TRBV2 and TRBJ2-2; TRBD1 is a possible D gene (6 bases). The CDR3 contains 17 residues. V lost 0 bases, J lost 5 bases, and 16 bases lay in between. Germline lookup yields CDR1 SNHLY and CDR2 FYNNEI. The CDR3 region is CASSEAQQGSGTGELFF. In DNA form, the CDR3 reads TGTGCCAGCAGTGAAGCGCAACAGGGAAGTGGAACCGGGGAGCTGTTTTTT.

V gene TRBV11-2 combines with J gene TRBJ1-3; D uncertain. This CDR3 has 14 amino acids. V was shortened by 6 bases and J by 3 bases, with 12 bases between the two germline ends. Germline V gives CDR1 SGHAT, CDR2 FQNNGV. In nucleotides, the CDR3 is TGTGCCAGCAGAGATGCGAGAGGTGGAAACACCATATATTTT. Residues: CASRDARGGNTIYF.

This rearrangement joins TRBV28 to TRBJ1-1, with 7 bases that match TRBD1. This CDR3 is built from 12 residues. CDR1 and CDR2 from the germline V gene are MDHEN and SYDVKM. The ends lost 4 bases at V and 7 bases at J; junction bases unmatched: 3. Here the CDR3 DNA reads TGTGCCAGCAGTTCAGGGGGAAATGAAGCTTTCTTT. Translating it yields CASSSGGNEAFF.

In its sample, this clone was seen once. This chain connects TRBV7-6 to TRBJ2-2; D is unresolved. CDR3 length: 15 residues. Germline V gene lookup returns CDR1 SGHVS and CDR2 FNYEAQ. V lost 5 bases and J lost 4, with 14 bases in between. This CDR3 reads CASSLVAPPTGELFF. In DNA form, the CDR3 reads TGTGCCAGCAGCCTCGTAGCCCCCCCCACCGGGGAGCTGTTTTTT.